The 14 T cell receptor beta chains listed next were all sequenced from one sample in a study of T cells in narcolepsy. The protocol was immunoSEQ multiplex PCR, while the TCRdb copy is restricted to in-frame clones and leaves out a portion. The sample consists of about 36,000 clones, 81% of them appearing once. Sequenced material: memory (CD45RA-) CD4+ T cells from blood. The receptors were gathered from a human donor in good health.

V and J are TRBV6-1 and TRBJ2-1; 8 nucleotides line up with TRBD2. This CDR3 region has 11 residues. The V segment lost 5 bases and the J segment 15 bases; nucleotides outside the gene matches: 6. Per germline, CDR1 MNHNS and CDR2 SASEGT. CDR3 protein: CASSYGGVPFF. As DNA, the CDR3 is TGTGCCAGCAGTTACGGGGGGGTTCCGTTCTTC.

This chain connects TRBV19 to TRBJ2-7, with D tentatively TRBD2 (6 bases). The germline V and J ends were trimmed by 9 bases and 4 bases, with 10 bases remaining between them. The CDR3 length is 11 residues. CDR1 LNHDA and CDR2 SQIVND come from the germline V gene (reference sequence). The CDR3 reads CASGSGYEQYF. The CDR3 DNA reads TGTGCCAGCGGGAGTGGTTACGAGCAGTACTTC.

This clone was found once. CDR3 protein: CASSILTSGNQFF. As DNA, the CDR3 is TGTGCCAGTAGTATTCTGACTAGCGGGAATCAGTTCTTC. V usage is TRBV19 and J usage is TRBJ2-1; 11 nucleotides align to TRBD2. After removal of 3 bases from V and 13 bases from J, the junction contained 5 bases not matched to a gene. Germline CDR1 LNHDA, CDR2 SQIVND (reference sequence). The CDR3 loop spans 13 amino acids.

This chain joins TRBV7-2 and TRBJ2-1; 9 bases agree with TRBD2. Trimming took 4 bases from V and 6 from J; bases not matched to a gene: 10. Germline CDR1 SGHTA, CDR2 FQGNSA. The CDR3 is 16 residues long. For the CDR3, the DNA is TGTGCCAGCAGCTCCCGGGGGCGGGAGGGCCTCAATGAGCAGTTCTTC. It encodes CASSSRGREGLNEQFF.

This clone has just one count. V usage is TRBV29-1 and J usage is TRBJ1-2, with TRBD1 matching over 9 bases. This CDR3 spans 15 amino acids. CDR1 is SQVTM, CDR2 ANQGSEA, per germline. The V and J ends lost 1 base and 7 bases, in that order; junction bases with no gene match: 10. The CDR3 bases are TGCAGCGTTGAAGGTAGCGAGACAGGGGGGGCTGGCTACACCTTC. Translation: CSVEGSETGGAGYTF.

V and J are TRBV6-1 and TRBJ1-2; 9 nucleotides match TRBD1. The germline V gene encodes CDR1 MNHNS and CDR2 SASEGT. The CDR3 covers 15 residues. The V gene end was trimmed by 7 bases and the J gene end by 7 bases; junction bases not matched to a gene: 13. The CDR3 reads CASNNRGRVSAGYTF. CDR3 nucleotides: TGTGCCAGCAACAACAGGGGGCGCGTATCGGCTGGCTACACCTTC.

The rearrangement uses TRBV2 and TRBJ2-5; D remains unclear. The J call is in doubt because the DNA end fits TRBJ2-7 better. Germline V gene lookup returns CDR1 SNHLY and CDR2 FYNNEI. The CDR3 is 14 residues long. The CDR3 spells CASSEQELTYEQYF. CDR3 sequence (DNA): TGTGCCAGCAGTGAACAGGAGTTAACCTACGAGCAGTACTTC.

The gene calls are TRBV6-6 and TRBJ1-2, with 7 bases lining up with TRBD1. CDR1 and CDR2 from the germline V gene are MNHNY and SVGAGI (reference sequence). After removal of 0 bases from V and 7 bases from J, the junction contained 5 bases not matched to a gene. The length of the CDR3 is 14 residues. This chain's CDR3 is CASSYSSQGGGYTF. Written as DNA, the CDR3 is TGTGCCAGCAGTTACTCGAGTCAGGGGGGTGGCTACACCTTC.

The DNA for the CDR3 is TGCGCCAGCAGCTTGGCCCCGGGACAGGGATGGGGCACTGAAGCTTTCTTT. It specifies CASSLAPGQGWGTEAFF. The chain uses TRBV5-1 and TRBJ1-1, with TRBD1 matching over 9 bases. Looked up from germline, CDR1 is SGHRS and CDR2 is YFSETQ. The CDR3 is 17 residues long. Trimming removed 0 bases from V and 4 bases from J; junction bases left unmatched: 10.

J is TRBJ2-5 and V is TRBV6-6; D may correspond to TRBD1 or TRBD2 (5 bases each). CDR1 and CDR2 (germline): MNHNY, SVGAGI (reference sequence). V lost 2 bases, J lost 2 bases, and 6 bases lay in between. This CDR3 comprises 13 residues. CDR3 sequence: CASSYEGQETQYF. CDR3 coding DNA: TGTGCCAGCAGTTACGAGGGGCAAGAGACCCAGTACTTC.

This clone is classed as medium-sized. The chain joins TRBV19 to TRBJ1-1; TRBD1 matches at 9 bases. The CDR3 runs 18 residues. Germline CDR1 is LNHDA and CDR2 is SQIVND (reference sequence). The V and J ends lost 7 bases and 0 bases, in that order; junction bases with no gene match: 15. The CDR3 DNA reads TGTGCCAGTACCCGACGGAGTCTGGACAGGGGTTTGAACACTGAAGCTTTCTTT. It encodes CASTRRSLDRGLNTEAFF.

This clone was detected only a few times. This chain uses TRBV10-3 with TRBJ2-3; 9 nucleotides match TRBD2. This CDR3 region has 14 residues. Germline V gives CDR1 ENHRY, CDR2 SYGVKD. V lost 6 bases to trimming and J lost 6 bases; unmatched junction nucleotides: 7. The CDR3 loop is CAISNSGSDDTQYF. CDR3 nucleotides: TGTGCCATCAGCAATAGCGGGAGTGACGATACGCAGTATTTT.

V usage is TRBV6-5 and J usage is TRBJ1-6, with a tentative D call TRBD1 (6 bases). Looked up from germline, CDR1 is MNHEY and CDR2 is SVGAGI. There are 14 residues in the CDR3. V was clipped by 8 bases and J by 5 bases, with 13 bases between them. CDR3: CASGDRPHNSPLHF. The DNA of the CDR3 is TGTGCCAGCGGCGACAGGCCTCATAATTCACCCCTCCACTTT.

By its share, this clone is medium-sized. The rearrangement joins TRBV4-1 to TRBJ2-7; possible D gene TRBD2, 6 bases. CDR1 is MGHRA, CDR2 YSYEKL, per germline. With 1 base removed from V and 6 bases from J, the gap between germline ends came to 16 bases. The CDR3 spans 15 residues. The CDR3 loop reads CASSQAGGRGTEQYF. The CDR3 DNA follows: TGCGCCAGCAGCCAAGCGGGCGGGCGGGGAACCGAGCAGTACTTC.